This T cell receptor (beta chain) was sequenced during a study of shared clonotypes between healthy human individuals. The naive CD8 fraction comprised CD45RO-negative cells positively selected for CCR7 and excluded terminally differentiated effector memory CD45RA+ cells. Profiling relied on immunoSEQ multiplex PCR, and the TCRdb table lists in-frame clones only, not all of them. The table has about 1,800,000 clones, about 95% seen once; the top ten hold 1% to 1.5%. Germline CDR1 reads SGDLS; CDR2 reads YYNGEE. V was clipped by 3 bases and J by 6 bases; unmatched bases: 5. The CDR3 has 13 residues. A note on this clone: Its target is not known.

Whole-study findings and limits: What rarefaction showed was incomplete sorted-subset sequencing despite large depth. What naive subsets generally showed was a larger estimated richness than memory subsets showed.

The sequenced sample was naive CD8+ T cells sorted from blood. This sequence was found in a young man in good health. The V gene is TRBV9, the J gene TRBJ1-2, with 7 bases that match TRBD1. The CDR3, as DNA: TGTGCCAGCAGCGCAGGGGGAAGGAATGGCTACACCTTC. Translation: CASSAGGRNGYTF.